This TCR beta chain is drawn from a study of blood T cells in healthy people across ages. Comments on this clonotype: Its antigen is not identified.

Points from the study as a whole: Diversity was higher, and naive CD4+ cells more numerous, in long-lived donors than in aged donors.

Trimming took off 10 bases at V and 9 bases at J, with 16 bases between the two ends. CDR3 length: 13 residues. Germline values: CDR1 ENHRY, CDR2 SYGVKD. Combining a sample-barcoded 5' primer with a J-beta primer mix, a second PCR ran for 7 to 11 cycles. Each TCR beta cDNA got a 12-nucleotide random molecular identifier. TCRdb analysed the 5' RACE reads with MiXCR anew, one entry per CDR3 protein. The data contain around 800,000 distinct CDR3 sequences, around 42% of them singletons. Per-sample PBMC isolation yielded at least 6.5 million cells. This chain uses TRBV10-3 with TRBJ1-6, with D possibly being TRBD1 (5 bases). The specimen sequenced was blood. This TCR was recovered from a man in his sixties in good health. The CDR3 region has the DNA TGTGCCACCGGCAGGGCCCAAGGTTCACCCCTCCACTTT. It encodes CATGRAQGSPLHF.